A selection of T cell receptor beta chains follows, all from one sample in a study of blood T cell repertoires in COVID-19. Some clones are missing from TCRdb's copy, which holds only in-frame ones; the method was immunoSEQ multiplex PCR. Among approximately 360,000 clones, about 90% were seen once, and the ten largest hold 1.2%. The sample consisted of peripheral blood. The receptors were sampled from a man in his forties with acute or convalescent COVID-19. CDR3s include the opening cysteine and the closing phenylalanine or tryptophan.

v_call,cdr3_aa
TRBV28,CASSWVQGFGTQETQYF
TRBV6-5,CASSSHGQAEAFF
TRBV12-3/TRBV12-4,CASSLSGNTIYF
TRBV18,CASSLGQGNTGELFF
TRBV11-2,CASSQLRWVGANEQFF
TRBV19,CATRASGRFDTQYF
TRBV30,CAWSVLPGRGRGTEAFF
TRBV28,CASSLRRGGLGTGELFF
TRBV6-2/TRBV6-3,CASSLGLAGGITDTQYF
TRBV4-1,CASSQPGLAARRRTDTQYF
TRBV13,CASSPERSETQYF
TRBV7-9,CASSLTEEPYGYTF
TRBV10-3,CAISESDSGRGETQYF
TRBV3-1/TRBV3-2,CASSTSGTGISYNSPLHF
TRBV15,CATSNDREVTTIYF
TRBV6-5,CASNRQGKGYTF
TRBV19,CASSMGQLTNNSPLHF
TRBV5-1,CASSLARGGYYQETQYF
TRBV5-4,CASSLLAGELFF
TRBV6-1,CASTEGLRETQYF
TRBV6-2/TRBV6-3,CASSYSAEGREQYF
TRBV6-2/TRBV6-3,CASSYWGGANQPQHF
TRBV19,CARLPGLLGSPLHF
TRBV4-2,CASSQTRVSGNTIYF
TRBV6-1,CASSESPDFNTEAFF
TRBV19,CATGEQGVSDGYTF
TRBV14,CASSQKGLVGPFRETQYF
TRBV5-1,CASSLAGGIYEQYF
TRBV5-1,CASSARGSSEKLFF
TRBV11-1,CASSLAGQGSGYTF
TRBV6-5,CASSSRGTDTQYF
TRBV7-2,CASSLVGTGTEAFF
TRBV5-1,CASSFDRSGEAFF
TRBV6-5,CASSSDNQYFMTEAFF
TRBV25-1,CASSGSGGEVNEQFF
TRBV20-1,CSASHGTDDTGELFF
TRBV5-6,CASTTRGPVTLHF
TRBV13,CASSPSGPYYGYTF
TRBV5-1,CASSLDLSGPNYGYTF
TRBV7-6,CASSFKWADRDTGELFF
TRBV7-9,CASSLGQIYEQYF
TRBV12-3/TRBV12-4,CAGLRGADGEQFF
TRBV19,CASRREDRFGEQFF
TRBV6-2/TRBV6-3,CASSLTGMKEKLFF
TRBV28,CASSSPGTGLIYEQYF
TRBV5-1,CASSAGATYEKLFF
TRBV7-8,CASGSLAGGPGVPDTQYF
TRBV5-4,CASSADRGNTIYF
TRBV2,CASSEGRDRGGSNQPQHF
TRBV12-3/TRBV12-4,CASSLSGSYEQYF
TRBV6-5,CASTQSRDSFYEQYF
TRBV19,CASSIDPYSPSTDTQYF